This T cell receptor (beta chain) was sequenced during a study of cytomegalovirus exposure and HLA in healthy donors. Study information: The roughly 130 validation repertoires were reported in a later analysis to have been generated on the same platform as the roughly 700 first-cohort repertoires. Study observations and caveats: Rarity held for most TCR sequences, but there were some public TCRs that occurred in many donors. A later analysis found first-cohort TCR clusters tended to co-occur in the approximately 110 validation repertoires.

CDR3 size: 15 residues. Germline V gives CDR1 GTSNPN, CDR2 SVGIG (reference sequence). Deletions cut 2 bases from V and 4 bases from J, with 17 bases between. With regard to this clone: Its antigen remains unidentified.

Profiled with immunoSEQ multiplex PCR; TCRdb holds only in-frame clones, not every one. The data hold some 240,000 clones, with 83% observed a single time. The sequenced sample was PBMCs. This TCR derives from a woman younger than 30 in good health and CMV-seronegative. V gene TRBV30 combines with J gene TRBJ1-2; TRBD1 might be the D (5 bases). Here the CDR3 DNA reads TGTGCCTGGAGTTCGGCCGGGGGTGAGAGCTATGGCTACACCTTC. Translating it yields CAWSSAGGESYGYTF.